This entry concerns a single T cell receptor (beta chain). The antigen is undetermined. Other DNA variants within this sample encode the same CDR3. CDR3 length: 15 amino acids. Germline loops: CDR1 SGDLS, CDR2 YYNGEE. V lost 8 bases and J lost 5; bases outside the gene matches: 10. PCR primers comprised 60 Vbeta and 13 Jbeta primers. Generated by immunoSEQ multiplex PCR, the TCRdb table keeps only in-frame clones and is missing some. This table has about 150,000 clones, about three fifths appearing once. The data derive from a study of cytomegalovirus exposure and HLA in healthy donors. Overall study results and limits: Immune exposure data for these donors was limited to CMV serostatus. Most CMV-associated TCR beta chains appeared HLA-restricted in a later analysis. Rarity characterized most TCR sequences, yet some public TCRs appeared in many donors.

Healthy bone marrow donors supplied every sample. The genes are TRBV9 and TRBJ2-2; 9 bases are a match to TRBD2. Specimen: PBMCs. This sequence was found in a woman aged 55-75 years in good health and CMV-seropositive. The CDR3 protein is CASSPREGQTGELFF. DNA for the CDR3: TGTGCCAGTAGCCCGCGGGAGGGCCAGACCGGGGAGCTGTTTTTT.